This T cell receptor beta chain was identified during a study of blood T cell repertoires in COVID-19. Study overall: The analysed material was cDNA or gDNA that came from T cells, B-cell-depleted T cells, or PBMCs.

The V end lost 4 bases, the J end lost 4 bases, and 14 bases lay between the germline ends. Germline V gene sequence: CDR1 SGDLS, CDR2 YYNGEE. CDR3 size: 14 residues. Original handling: Nucleated cell number was recorded as an estimate derived from reference gene primer amplification. Measured with immunoSEQ multiplex PCR; TCRdb has only the in-frame clones, and not every one. That table is the source of V, J and clone size, and D and trimming were worked out from the DNA. This sample has about 100,000 clones; approximately 86% occur once, and the top ten carry under 15%. Sequencing was carried out using peripheral blood. The chain joins TRBV9 to TRBJ1-2; possibly TRBD1 for D (6 bases). The origin of this receptor is a man in his fifties or sixties with active or convalescent COVID-19. CDR3 loop: CASSMQGIAYGYTF. CDR3 DNA: TGTGCCAGCAGCATGCAGGGGATCGCCTATGGCTACACCTTC.